The next 16 T cell receptor beta chains were all read from a single sample in a study of beta chain features in type 1 diabetes. The authors reverse transcribed all of the isolated RNA, so sequencing captured expressed TCRB transcripts. TCRdb's table, derived via immunoSEQ multiplex PCR, lists solely in-frame clones and lacks some. The table records about 140,000 clones, about 9.1% of them present only once. Source material: central memory CD4+ T cells from blood. All receptors come from a woman aged 40 to 55 in good health.

This clone was seen more than once but under ten times. This chain connects TRBV5-1 to TRBJ2-5; TRBD2 matches at 13 bases. The CDR3 length is 15 residues. CDR1 is SGHRS, CDR2 YFSETQ, per germline. V gave up 4 bases and J gave up 7 bases; unmatched junction bases: 7. The CDR3 DNA sequence: TGCGCCAGCAGCCCAGGGACTAGCGGGGCCGGGACCCAGTACTTC. It is translated as CASSPGTSGAGTQYF.

This clone was detected only a few times. The chain recombines TRBV6-6 with TRBJ2-3, with a possible D match to TRBD2 (7 bases). Trimming cost V 7 bases and J 5 bases, with 19 bases left between them. Looked up from germline, CDR1 is MNHNY and CDR2 is SVGAGI (reference sequence). CDR3 length: 15 residues. CDR3 amino acids: CASTLRGGGVDTQYF. CDR3 bases: TGTGCCAGCACCCTTAGGGGGGGCGGTGTAGATACGCAGTATTTT.

The chain links TRBV25-1 to TRBJ1-2; 9 nucleotides align to TRBD1. This CDR3 spans 14 amino acids. CDR1 and CDR2 (germline): MGHDK, SYGVNS. V shed 4 bases, J shed 8 bases, and the junction held 8 bases outside the gene matches. The DNA for the CDR3 is TGTGCCAGCAGTGGGGGGACAGGGATCTACGGCTACACCTTC. The encoded protein is CASSGGTGIYGYTF.

The chain recombines TRBV7-6 with TRBJ2-5; D might be TRBD2 (5 bases). Trimming removed 2 bases from V and 5 bases from J, with 21 bases in between. Germline CDR1 is SGHVS and CDR2 is FNYEAQ. There are 17 residues in the CDR3. DNA for the CDR3: TGTGCCAGCAGCTTAAAAGGACTCGGTAGAGAAAGGGAGACCCAGTACTTC. This codes for CASSLKGLGRERETQYF.

V gene TRBV6-5 combines with J gene TRBJ2-7, with 7 bases identical to TRBD2. V lost 8 bases to trimming and J lost 1 base; unmatched junction nucleotides: 5. The CDR3 has 13 amino acids. The germline V gene has CDR1 MNHEY and CDR2 SVGAGI. The CDR3 loop reads CASGRDDSYEQYF. The CDR3 region has the DNA TGTGCCAGCGGGAGGGATGATTCCTACGAGCAGTACTTC.

V is TRBV27 and J is TRBJ1-2, with D tentatively TRBD1 (5 bases). This CDR3 has 16 residues. From germline, CDR1 is MNHEY and CDR2 SMNVEV (reference sequence). The germline V and J ends were trimmed by 6 bases and 4 bases, with 21 bases remaining between them. For the CDR3, the DNA is TGTGCCAGCAGACCCACAGACAGCTTTTCGACCTATGGCTACACCTTC. It encodes CASRPTDSFSTYGYTF.

The chain joins TRBV6-1 to TRBJ2-2, with 10 bases aligning to TRBD1. The CDR3 runs 20 residues. CDR1 MNHNS and CDR2 SASEGT come from the germline V gene. Germline trimming cut 1 base from V and 4 bases from J; bases unmatched to any gene: 15. CDR3 sequence: CASSEELGQGLTYGTGELFF. CDR3 DNA: TGTGCCAGCAGTGAAGAATTGGGACAGGGGTTAACATATGGCACCGGGGAGCTGTTTTTT.

This clone was counted a few times. V gene TRBV29-1 combines with J gene TRBJ1-2; the match to TRBD1 covers 9 bases. V lost 4 bases, J lost 1 base, and 7 bases stayed unmatched. CDR3 length: 15 amino acids. CDR1 SQVTM and CDR2 ANQGSEA come from the germline V gene. CDR3 nucleotide sequence: TGCAGCGTTGGGGGGCCGGGACAGGGTAACTATGGCTACACCTTC. The encoded protein is CSVGGPGQGNYGYTF.

This clone turned up a few times. Here the CDR3 reads CASSPELRTHEQYF. The CDR3 coding sequence is TGTGCCAGCAGCCCTGAACTCAGGACTCACGAGCAGTACTTC. This rearrangement joins TRBV5-4 to TRBJ2-7, with a possible D match to TRBD2 (5 bases). V lost 4 bases and J 5 bases, leaving 16 bases between the germline ends. The length of the CDR3 is 14 residues. The germline gives CDR1 SGHNT, CDR2 YYREEE (reference sequence).

The genes are TRBV6-1 and TRBJ1-4, with TRBD1 as a possible D gene (5 bases). Deletions cut 4 bases from V and 5 bases from J, with 14 bases between. The germline CDR1 and CDR2 sequences are MNHNS and SASEGT. CDR3 length: 15 amino acids. The DNA for the CDR3 is TGTGCCAGCAGTGTCCCCCGGGGGGAGAATGAAAAACTGTTTTTT. Protein: CASSVPRGENEKLFF.

The V call is TRBV29-1, the J call TRBJ2-2; TRBD2 matches 13 bases. Germline V gene data show CDR1 as SQVTM and CDR2 as ANQGSEA. Trimming removed 6 bases from V and 0 bases from J; junction bases left unmatched: 7. The CDR3 covers 17 residues. This CDR3 reads CSVPGTSGVANTGELFF. In DNA form, the CDR3 reads TGCAGCGTACCCGGGACTAGCGGGGTCGCGAACACCGGGGAGCTGTTTTTT.

This clone occurred a few times. This rearrangement joins TRBV7-9 to TRBJ2-5; the D gene is possibly TRBD1 (5 bases). The V end lost 1 base, the J end lost 4 bases, and 10 bases lay between the germline ends. This CDR3 spans 14 amino acids. Per the germline V gene, CDR1 is SEHNR and CDR2 is FQNEAQ (reference sequence). The CDR3 loop is CASSLGQPLETQYF. In nucleotides, the CDR3 is TGTGCCAGCAGCTTAGGACAGCCCCTAGAGACCCAGTACTTC.

This clone was detected many times. The CDR3 nucleotides are TGCAGCGTTGAAGATCTGGGACATGGTGGCTACACCTTC. This sequence encodes CSVEDLGHGGYTF. V usage is TRBV29-1 and J usage is TRBJ1-2, with D possibly TRBD1 on 6 matching bases. The CDR3 totals 13 residues. V was cut by 0 bases and J by 7 bases, with 12 bases left in between. In germline, CDR1 is SQVTM, CDR2 ANQGSEA.

A few counts support this clone. The rearrangement uses TRBV5-1 and TRBJ2-2; perhaps TRBD1 as D (5 bases). Germline lookup yields CDR1 SGHRS and CDR2 YFSETQ. V gave up 3 bases and J gave up 6 bases, with 9 bases separating them. The CDR3 has 13 residues. The CDR3 spells CASSSSGPGELFF. DNA of the CDR3: TGCGCCAGCAGCTCATCAGGGCCCGGGGAGCTGTTTTTT.

This clone has just a few counts. V is TRBV5-4 and J is TRBJ2-3; maybe TRBD2 (7 bases). The CDR3 length is 16 residues. From germline, CDR1 is SGHNT and CDR2 YYREEE (reference sequence). V shed 4 bases and J shed 5 bases, with 20 bases lying between them. In DNA form, the CDR3 reads TGTGCCAGCAGCCGGACAGCTAGGGGGGAGGGAGATACGCAGTATTTT. Amino acids: CASSRTARGEGDTQYF.

A few counts support this clone. The rearrangement uses TRBV28 and TRBJ1-1; 9 bases agree with TRBD1. Per the germline V gene, CDR1 is MDHEN and CDR2 is SYDVKM. CDR3 length equals 14 residues. Trimming at V came to 10 bases and at J to 4 bases, leaving 10 bases not matched to a gene. The CDR3: CAIRPTTGGTEAFF. The DNA of the CDR3 is TGTGCCATACGTCCCACGACAGGGGGCACTGAAGCTTTCTTT.